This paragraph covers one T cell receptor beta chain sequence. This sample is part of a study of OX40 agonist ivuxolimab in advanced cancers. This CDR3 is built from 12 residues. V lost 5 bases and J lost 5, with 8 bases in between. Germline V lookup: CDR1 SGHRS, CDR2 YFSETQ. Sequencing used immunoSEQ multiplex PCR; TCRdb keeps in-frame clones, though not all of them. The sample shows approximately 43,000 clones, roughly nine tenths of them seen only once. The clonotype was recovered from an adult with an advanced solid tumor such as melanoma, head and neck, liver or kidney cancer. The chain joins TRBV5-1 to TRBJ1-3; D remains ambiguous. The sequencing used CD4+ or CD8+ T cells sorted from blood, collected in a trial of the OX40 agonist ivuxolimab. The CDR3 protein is CASSLDRNTIYF. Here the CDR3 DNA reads TGCGCCAGCAGTTTAGACAGAAACACCATATATTTT.